These 17 T cell receptor beta chains were sequenced from one sample in a study of human T cells and chemical hapten exposure. Time point in this sample: patch test 3, about 24 weeks after DPC sensitization. Stated treatment: therapeutic diphenylcyclopropenone sensitization with weekly scalp DPC. TCRdb fed the RACE reads into MiXCR, producing one record per CDR3 protein. The table records over 55,000 distinct CDR3 sequences, around 10% of them present only once. The sequencing here drew on whole blood, taken in connection with sensitization to the hapten diphenylcyclopropenone (DPC). The receptors stem from a woman between 45 and 65 years old with alopecia areata. Some clones in this sample may be carry-over from other donors' samples.

The chain couples TRBV6-5 to TRBJ1-5, with D maybe TRBD1 (5 bases). The germline V and J ends were trimmed by 5 bases and 3 bases, with 11 bases remaining between them. The germline gives CDR1 MNHEY, CDR2 SVGAGI. The CDR3 runs to 14 residues. The DNA for the CDR3 is TGTGCCAGCAGTCGCCGGGACTTCAATCAGCCCCAGCATTTT. This translates into CASSRRDFNQPQHF.

This clonotype was recorded a few times. V gene TRBV6-6 combines with J gene TRBJ1-5, with D possibly matching TRBD1 (5 bases). This CDR3 is 12 amino acids long. Trimming removed 2 bases at V and 7 bases at J, with 6 bases between. The germline gives CDR1 MNHNY, CDR2 SVGAGI (reference sequence). As DNA, the CDR3 is TGTGCCAGCAGTTACGGGACCCAGCCCCAGCATTTT. Amino acids: CASSYGTQPQHF.

The chain uses TRBV7-9 and TRBJ1-3; no definite D call. This CDR3 is built from 16 residues. V was trimmed by 7 bases and J by 4 bases, leaving 20 bases between them. Germline V gives CDR1 SEHNR, CDR2 FQNEAQ (reference sequence). The CDR3 DNA follows: TGTGCCAGCACCCCCCGGGCCTCAAACGTCGGAAACACCATATATTTT. Translation: CASTPRASNVGNTIYF. The full variable domain, completed using reference TRBV7-9 and TRBJ1-3, is DTGVSQNPRHKITKRGQNVTFRCDPISEHNRLYWYRQTLGQGPEFLTYFQNEAQLEKSRLLSDRFSAERPKGSFSTLEIQRTEQGDSAMYLCASTPRASNVGNTIYFGEGSWLTVV.

Ten or more counts support this clonotype. The CDR3 reads CASSPQGGSGGGYTQYF. DNA for the CDR3: TGTGCCAGCAGCCCCCAGGGCGGCAGCGGGGGAGGGTATACGCAGTATTTT. The genes are TRBV7-2 and TRBJ2-3, with 8 bases that match TRBD2. The CDR3 spans 17 residues. Looked up from germline, CDR1 is SGHTA and CDR2 is FQGNSA. With V trimmed by 5 bases and J by 7 bases, 17 bases remained unmatched.

The V gene is TRBV2, the J gene TRBJ2-7; no clear D gene. V lost 4 bases and J 7 bases, leaving 8 bases between the germline ends. This CDR3 has 11 amino acids. Looked up from germline, CDR1 is SNHLY and CDR2 is FYNNEI. CDR3 coding DNA: TGTGCCAGCAGTGGTCAGGTAGAGCAGTACTTC. Encoded protein: CASSGQVEQYF.

The chain is built from TRBV4-2 and TRBJ2-7; D is possibly TRBD2 (5 bases). The CDR3 is 11 amino acids. Trimming left V 6 bases short and J 4 bases short, with 7 bases between. Germline CDR1 LGHNA, CDR2 YNFKEQ. CDR3 protein: CASRSGYEQYF. The CDR3 bases are TGTGCCAGCAGATCGGGGTACGAGCAGTACTTC.

This clonotype was counted only a few times. The rearrangement uses TRBV20-1 and TRBJ2-7, with D unresolved. CDR3 size: 14 residues. The V gene lost 1 base and the J gene lost 6 bases, with 16 bases spanning the gap. Germline loops: CDR1 DFQATT, CDR2 SNEGSKA (reference sequence). In DNA form, the CDR3 reads TGCAGTGCTAGAGTCCCGGGTGCGAACTCCGAGCAGTACTTC. Protein sequence: CSARVPGANSEQYF.

This clonotype occurred many times. The chain carries TRBV7-9 and TRBJ2-1, with D perhaps TRBD1 (5 bases). This CDR3 has 13 amino acids. Germline loops: CDR1 SEHNR, CDR2 FQNEAQ (reference sequence). The V and J ends lost 5 bases and 7 bases respectively, with 12 bases between them. For the CDR3, the DNA is TGTGCCAGCAGCCGTGACCGGACAAATGAGCAGTTCTTC. Its protein is CASSRDRTNEQFF.

This clonotype was recorded many times. The rearrangement links TRBV12-3 or TRBV12-4 to TRBJ2-1; 11 bases fit TRBD2. The CDR3 contains 20 residues. The V and J ends lost 7 bases and 5 bases, in that order; junction bases with no gene match: 22. CDR3 DNA: TGTGCCAGCACCGTGTCTAGCGGGGGGTTGTTATCGAGGAGGCACAATGAGCAGTTCTTC. It is translated as CASTVSSGGLLSRRHNEQFF.

This clonotype was counted ten times or more. V usage is TRBV6-1 and J usage is TRBJ2-5, with 12 nucleotides matching TRBD2. The germline CDR1 and CDR2 sequences are MNHNS and SASEGT. V was pared by 2 bases and J by 5 bases, with 9 bases of the junction left unmatched. This CDR3 is built from 17 residues. The CDR3 DNA reads TGTGCCAGCAGTGAATCAACGGGACTAGCGGGCGGGGAGACCCAGTACTTC. Its translation: CASSESTGLAGGETQYF.

This clonotype was observed at least ten times. The V call is TRBV10-3, the J call TRBJ1-1, with D uncertain. CDR1 is ENHRY and CDR2 is SYGVKD in the germline V gene. The V gene lost 1 base and the J gene lost 0 bases, with 9 bases spanning the gap. This CDR3 spans 15 amino acids. In DNA, the CDR3 is TGTGCCATCAGTGAGTTGGGCCCAGTGAACACTGAAGCTTTCTTT. Protein sequence: CAISELGPVNTEAFF.

The chain carries TRBV6-2 or TRBV6-3 and TRBJ2-2; no clear D gene. The CDR3 length is 15 residues. Germline assignment: CDR1 MNHEY and CDR2 SVGEGT. V was trimmed by 1 base and J by 4 bases, leaving 10 bases between them. DNA of the CDR3: TGTGCCAGCAGTTACTGGGGTGGACGCACCGGGGAGCTGTTTTTT. Amino acid sequence: CASSYWGGRTGELFF.

The genes are TRBV6-5 and TRBJ2-7; D might be TRBD1 (5 bases). The CDR3 contains 15 residues. Per germline, CDR1 MNHEY and CDR2 SVGAGI. Between the trimmed V and J ends, which lost 2 bases and 0 bases, there was a span of 11 bases. CDR3: CASSYGAQSSYEQYF. CDR3 nucleotides: TGTGCCAGCAGTTACGGGGCGCAGAGCTCCTACGAGCAGTACTTC.

This clonotype was detected a few times. The chain joins TRBV29-1 to TRBJ1-5, with D hard to call. The V and J ends lost 4 bases and 0 bases respectively, with 10 bases between them. Germline-derived CDR1 and CDR2 are SQVTM and ANQGSEA. There are 14 residues in the CDR3. The CDR3 loop is CSVAGQSSNQPQHF. The CDR3 DNA reads TGCAGCGTTGCCGGGCAGAGTAGCAATCAGCCCCAGCATTTT. The full variable domain, with the rest looked up from reference TRBV29-1 and TRBJ1-5, is SAVISQKPSRDICQRGTSLTIQCQVDSQVTMMFWYRQQPGQSLTLIATANQGSEATYESGFVIDKFPISRPNLTFSTLTVSNMSPEDSSIYLCSVAGQSSNQPQHFGDGTRLSIL.

This clonotype was seen repeatedly, ten times or more. The chain is built from TRBV6-1 and TRBJ2-4; D uncertain. CDR1 is MNHNS and CDR2 is SASEGT in the germline V gene. V lost 2 bases to trimming and J lost 0 bases, with 11 bases between them. This CDR3 is built from 16 residues. The CDR3: CASSEYSFLAKNIQYF. CDR3 bases: TGTGCCAGCAGTGAATACAGCTTTCTAGCCAAAAACATTCAGTACTTC.

This clonotype was detected many times. V gene TRBV5-1 combines with J gene TRBJ2-1; 9 nucleotides align to TRBD2. Trimming removed 0 bases from V and 6 bases from J; junction bases left unmatched: 10. Germline CDR1 and CDR2: SGHRS and YFSETQ. The CDR3 is 17 amino acids. The CDR3: CASSLASGRPDPNEQFF. CDR3 coding DNA: TGCGCCAGCAGCTTGGCCAGCGGGAGGCCCGACCCCAATGAGCAGTTCTTC.

The CDR3 reads CASSYRLGVYEQYF. The CDR3 DNA follows: TGTGCCAGCAGTTACCGACTGGGGGTCTACGAGCAGTACTTC. The chain recombines TRBV6-2 or TRBV6-3 with TRBJ2-7; either TRBD1 or TRBD2 may fit D (5 bases each). Trimming left V 2 bases short and J 3 bases short, with 11 bases between. CDR1 MNHEY and CDR2 SVGEGT come from the germline V gene. This CDR3 region has 14 residues.